This T cell receptor beta chain was profiled in a study of T cell repertoires in cytomegalovirus infection. Study in general: In public TCR beta signatures, there were indications of both CMV infection and matching HLA type.

For this clonotype: Its cognate antigen is unknown.

Using its own MiXCR run on the reads, TCRdb lists one record per CDR3 protein. The data show more than 350,000 distinct CDR3 sequences, under 40% seen once. The V gene's germline CDR1 is MNHNS and CDR2 SASEGT. Trimming removed 2 bases at V and 10 bases at J, with 11 bases between. This CDR3 is 12 amino acids long. Findings and limits, study-wide: Clonotypes of TCR beta that were HLA-C-restricted and CMV-specific dominated the ex vivo response. Summed frequency of public TCR beta families distinguished CMV carriers with the relevant HLA.

V usage is TRBV6-1 and J usage is TRBJ1-2, with D perhaps matching TRBD1 (5 bases). The sample comprised PBMCs. This TCR was sampled from a human donor in good health (CMV status not recorded). Some clones in this sample may be carry-over from other donors' samples. The CDR3 loop reads CASSESGYYYTF. CDR3 in DNA: TGTGCCAGCAGTGAATCAGGGTACTACTACACCTTC.